This T cell receptor beta chain is from a study of shared T cell receptors in the human thymus. Libraries were prepared by immunoSEQ multiplex PCR; TCRdb keeps only in-frame clonotypes and omits some of them. The table has hundreds of thousands of clones, over 75% seen once. This CDR3 contains 17 residues. Per the germline V gene, CDR1 is SGHRS and CDR2 is YFSETQ. J lost 4 bases, V lost 4 bases, and 11 bases had no gene match. The data also belong to a second study, concerning human thymus T cells. From that paper: Each of the donors was a healthy Finnish infant who was undergoing open corrective cardiac surgery for congenital heart defects. Thymic TCR repertoires of unrelated people reportedly overlapped highly.

The sequence derives from a girl in the first two years of life with a congenital heart defect. V is TRBV5-1 and J is TRBJ1-4; 9 nucleotides agree with TRBD1. The sample consisted of thymocytes. Written as DNA, the CDR3 is TGCGCCAGCAGCCTCACACGCCCGGGACAGGGTAATGAAAAACTGTTTTTT. Translation gives CASSLTRPGQGNEKLFF.